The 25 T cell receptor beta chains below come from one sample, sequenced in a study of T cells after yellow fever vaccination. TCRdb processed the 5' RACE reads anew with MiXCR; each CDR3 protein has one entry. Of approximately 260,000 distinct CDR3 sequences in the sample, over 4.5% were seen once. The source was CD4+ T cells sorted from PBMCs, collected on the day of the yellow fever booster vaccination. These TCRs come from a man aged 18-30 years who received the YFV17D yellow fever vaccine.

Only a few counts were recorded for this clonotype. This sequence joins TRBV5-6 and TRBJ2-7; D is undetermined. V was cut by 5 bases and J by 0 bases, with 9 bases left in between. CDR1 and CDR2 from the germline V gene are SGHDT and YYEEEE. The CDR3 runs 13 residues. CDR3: CASRRTYSYEQYF. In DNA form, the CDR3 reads TGTGCCAGCAGGCGGACCTACTCCTACGAGCAGTACTTC.

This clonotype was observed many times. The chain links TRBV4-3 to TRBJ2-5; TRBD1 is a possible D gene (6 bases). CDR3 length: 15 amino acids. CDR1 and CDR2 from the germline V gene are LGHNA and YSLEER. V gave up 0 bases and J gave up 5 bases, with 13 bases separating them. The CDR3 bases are TGCGCCAGCAGCCAAGATATTACAGGGTGGGAGACCCAGTACTTC. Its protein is CASSQDITGWETQYF.

The CDR3 DNA follows: TGCGCCAGCAGCTTGTTAGCGGGGGATTACAATGAGCAGTTCTTC. Translating it yields CASSLLAGDYNEQFF. This chain connects TRBV5-1 to TRBJ2-1; 9 nucleotides match TRBD2. CDR1 and CDR2 from the germline V gene are SGHRS and YFSETQ. The CDR3 runs to 15 residues. V shed 1 base and J 4 bases; nucleotides not matched to a gene: 3. The full variable domain, in which reference TRBV5-1 and TRBJ2-1 provide the parts outside the CDR3, is KAGVTQTPRYLIKTRGQQVTLSCSPISGHRSVSWYQQTPGQGLQFLFEYFSETQRNKGNFPGRFSGRQFSNSRSEMNVSTLELGDSALYLCASSLLAGDYNEQFFGPGTRLTVL.

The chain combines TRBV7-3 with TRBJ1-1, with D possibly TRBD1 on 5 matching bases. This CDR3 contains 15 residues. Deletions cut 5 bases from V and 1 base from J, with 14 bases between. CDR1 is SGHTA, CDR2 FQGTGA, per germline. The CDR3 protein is CASSPDSGRNTEAFF. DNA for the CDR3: TGTGCCAGCAGCCCCGATTCAGGGAGGAACACTGAAGCTTTCTTT.

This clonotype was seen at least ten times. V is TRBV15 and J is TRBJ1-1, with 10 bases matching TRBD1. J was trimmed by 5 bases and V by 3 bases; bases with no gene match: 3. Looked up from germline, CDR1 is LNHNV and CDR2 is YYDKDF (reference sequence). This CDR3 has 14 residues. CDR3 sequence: CATSSGQGGTEAFF. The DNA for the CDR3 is TGTGCCACCAGCAGCGGACAGGGGGGAACTGAAGCTTTCTTT.

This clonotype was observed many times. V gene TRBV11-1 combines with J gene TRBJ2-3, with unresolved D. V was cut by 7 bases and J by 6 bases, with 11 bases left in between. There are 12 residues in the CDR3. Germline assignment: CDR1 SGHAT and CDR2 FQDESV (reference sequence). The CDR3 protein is CASKRIGDTQYF. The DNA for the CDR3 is TGTGCCAGCAAAAGGATCGGCGATACGCAGTATTTT.

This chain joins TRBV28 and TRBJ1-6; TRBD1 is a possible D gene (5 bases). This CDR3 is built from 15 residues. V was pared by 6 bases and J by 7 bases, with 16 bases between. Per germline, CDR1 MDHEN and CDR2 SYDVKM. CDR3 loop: CASSPAGRGNSPLHF. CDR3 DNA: TGTGCCAGCAGCCCCGCCGGAAGGGGAAATTCACCCCTCCACTTT. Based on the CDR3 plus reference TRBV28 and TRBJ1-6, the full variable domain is DVKVTQSSRYLVKRTGEKVFLECVQDMDHENMFWYRQDPGLGLRLIYFSYDVKMKEKGDIPEGYSVSREKKERFSLILESASTNQTSMYLCASSPAGRGNSPLHFGNGTRLTVT.

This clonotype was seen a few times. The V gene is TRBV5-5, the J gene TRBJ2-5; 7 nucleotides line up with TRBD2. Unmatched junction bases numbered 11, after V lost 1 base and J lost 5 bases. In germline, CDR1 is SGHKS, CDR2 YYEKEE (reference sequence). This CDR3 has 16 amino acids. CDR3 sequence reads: CASSLTLAVVGETQYF. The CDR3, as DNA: TGTGCCAGCAGCTTGACCCTAGCGGTGGTGGGGGAGACCCAGTACTTC.

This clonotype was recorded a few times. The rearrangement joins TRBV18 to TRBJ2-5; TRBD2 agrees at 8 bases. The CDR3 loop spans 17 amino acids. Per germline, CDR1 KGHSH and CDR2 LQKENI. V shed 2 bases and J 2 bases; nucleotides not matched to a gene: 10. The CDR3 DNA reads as TGTGCCAGCTCACCATTACCAGCGGGGGCCATGCAAGAGACCCAGTACTTC. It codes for CASSPLPAGAMQETQYF.

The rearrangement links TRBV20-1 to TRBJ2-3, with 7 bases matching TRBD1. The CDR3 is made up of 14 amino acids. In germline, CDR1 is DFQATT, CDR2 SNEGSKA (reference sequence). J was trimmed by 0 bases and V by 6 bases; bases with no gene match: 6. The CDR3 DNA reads TGCAGTGCCTTCGGGACAGCTAGCACAGATACGCAGTATTTT. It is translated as CSAFGTASTDTQYF.

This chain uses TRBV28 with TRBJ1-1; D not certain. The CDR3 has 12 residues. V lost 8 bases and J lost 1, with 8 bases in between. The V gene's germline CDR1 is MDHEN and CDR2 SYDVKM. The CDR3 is CASETPNTEAFF. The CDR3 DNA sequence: TGTGCCAGCGAGACACCGAACACTGAAGCTTTCTTT.

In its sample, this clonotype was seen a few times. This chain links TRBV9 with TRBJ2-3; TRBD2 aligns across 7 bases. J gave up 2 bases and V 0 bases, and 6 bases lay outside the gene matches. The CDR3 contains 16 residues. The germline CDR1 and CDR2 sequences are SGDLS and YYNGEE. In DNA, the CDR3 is TGTGCCAGCAGCGTAGAAGCAGCGGGACCCACAGATACGCAGTATTTT. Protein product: CASSVEAAGPTDTQYF. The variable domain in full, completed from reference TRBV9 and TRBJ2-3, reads DSGVTQTPKHLITATGQRVTLRCSPRSGDLSVYWYQQSLDQGLQFLIQYYNGEERAKGNILERFSAQQFPDLHSELNLSSLELGDSALYFCASSVEAAGPTDTQYFGPGTRLTVL.

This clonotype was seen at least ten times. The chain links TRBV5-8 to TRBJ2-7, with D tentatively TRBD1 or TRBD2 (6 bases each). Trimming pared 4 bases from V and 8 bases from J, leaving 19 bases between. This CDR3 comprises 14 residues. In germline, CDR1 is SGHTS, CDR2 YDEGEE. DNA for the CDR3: TGTGCCAGCAGCCCCGGGGGACAAGTGGCGCAGCAGTACTTC. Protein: CASSPGGQVAQQYF.

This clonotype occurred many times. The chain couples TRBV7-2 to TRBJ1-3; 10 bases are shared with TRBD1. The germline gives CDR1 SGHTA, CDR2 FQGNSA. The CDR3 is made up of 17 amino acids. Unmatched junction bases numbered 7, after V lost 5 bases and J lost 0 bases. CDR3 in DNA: TGTGCCAGCAGCGCCGGGACAGGGGCCTTCTCTGGAAACACCATATATTTT. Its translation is CASSAGTGAFSGNTIYF.

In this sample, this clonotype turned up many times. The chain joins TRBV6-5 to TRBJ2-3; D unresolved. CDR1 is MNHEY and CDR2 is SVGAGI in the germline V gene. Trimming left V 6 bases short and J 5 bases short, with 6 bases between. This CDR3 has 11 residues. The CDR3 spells CASRAQDTQYF. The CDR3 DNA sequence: TGTGCCAGCAGGGCCCAAGATACGCAGTATTTT.

CDR3 coding DNA: TGTGCCAGCAGTTTGCTACAGGGAGTGCAGTACTTC. It encodes CASSLLQGVQYF. The chain is built from TRBV28 and TRBJ2-7; perhaps TRBD1 as D (6 bases). Germline assignment: CDR1 MDHEN and CDR2 SYDVKM. The V end lost 3 bases, the J end lost 9 bases, and 12 bases lay between the germline ends. The CDR3 contains 12 residues. The entire variable domain, with the rest obtained from reference TRBV28 and TRBJ2-7, is as follows: DVKVTQSSRYLVKRTGEKVFLECVQDMDHENMFWYRQDPGLGLRLIYFSYDVKMKEKGDIPEGYSVSREKKERFSLILESASTNQTSMYLCASSLLQGVQYFGPGTRLTVT.

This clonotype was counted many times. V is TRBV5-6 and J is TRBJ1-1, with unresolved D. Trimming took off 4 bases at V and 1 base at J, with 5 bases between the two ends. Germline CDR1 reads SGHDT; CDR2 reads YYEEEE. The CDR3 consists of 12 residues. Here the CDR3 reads CASSPWNTEAFF. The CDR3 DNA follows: TGTGCCAGCAGCCCATGGAACACTGAAGCTTTCTTT.

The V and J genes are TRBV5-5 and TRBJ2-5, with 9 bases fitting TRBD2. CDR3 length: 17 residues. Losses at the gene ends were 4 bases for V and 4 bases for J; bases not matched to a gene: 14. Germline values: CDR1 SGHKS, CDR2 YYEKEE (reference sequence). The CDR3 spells CASSARPSGVGRETQYF. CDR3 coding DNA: TGTGCCAGCAGCGCAAGGCCTAGCGGGGTCGGGCGAGAGACCCAGTACTTC.

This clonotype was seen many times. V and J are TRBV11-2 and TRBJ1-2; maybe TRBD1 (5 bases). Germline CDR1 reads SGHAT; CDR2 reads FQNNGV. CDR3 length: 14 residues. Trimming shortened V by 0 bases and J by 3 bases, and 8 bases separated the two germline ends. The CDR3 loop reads CASSLDQGYYGYTF. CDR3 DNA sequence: TGTGCCAGCAGCTTAGATCAGGGCTACTATGGCTACACCTTC.

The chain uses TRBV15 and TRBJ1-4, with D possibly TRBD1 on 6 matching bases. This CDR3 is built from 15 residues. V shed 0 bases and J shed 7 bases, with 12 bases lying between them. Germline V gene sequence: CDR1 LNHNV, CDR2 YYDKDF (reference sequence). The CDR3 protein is CATSRDGDTGEKLFF. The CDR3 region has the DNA TGTGCCACCAGCAGAGATGGGGACACTGGTGAAAAACTGTTTTTT.

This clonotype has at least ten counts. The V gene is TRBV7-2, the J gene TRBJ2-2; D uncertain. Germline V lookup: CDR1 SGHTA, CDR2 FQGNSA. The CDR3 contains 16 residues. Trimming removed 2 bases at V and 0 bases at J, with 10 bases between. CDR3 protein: CASSLRLYANTGELFF. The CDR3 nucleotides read TGTGCCAGCAGCTTACGACTGTATGCGAACACCGGGGAGCTGTTTTTT.

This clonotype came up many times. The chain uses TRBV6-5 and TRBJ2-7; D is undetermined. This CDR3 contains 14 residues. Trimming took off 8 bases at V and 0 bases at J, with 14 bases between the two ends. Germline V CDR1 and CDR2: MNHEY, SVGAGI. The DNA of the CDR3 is TGTGCCAGCTTCCCGATAGGTAGCTCCTACGAGCAGTACGTC. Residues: CASFPIGSSYEQYV.

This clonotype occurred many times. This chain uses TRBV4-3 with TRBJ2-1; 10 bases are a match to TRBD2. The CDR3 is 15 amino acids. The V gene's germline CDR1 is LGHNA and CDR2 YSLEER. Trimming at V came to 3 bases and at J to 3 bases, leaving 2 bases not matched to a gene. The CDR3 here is CASSQPSGGYNEQFF. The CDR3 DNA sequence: TGCGCCAGCAGCCAGCCTAGCGGGGGCTACAATGAGCAGTTCTTC.

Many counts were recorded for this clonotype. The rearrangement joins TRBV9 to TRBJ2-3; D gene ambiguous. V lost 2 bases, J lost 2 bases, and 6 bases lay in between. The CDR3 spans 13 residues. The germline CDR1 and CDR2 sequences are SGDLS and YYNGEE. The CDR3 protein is CASSVLNTDTQYF. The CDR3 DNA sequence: TGTGCCAGCAGCGTCCTAAACACAGATACGCAGTATTTT.

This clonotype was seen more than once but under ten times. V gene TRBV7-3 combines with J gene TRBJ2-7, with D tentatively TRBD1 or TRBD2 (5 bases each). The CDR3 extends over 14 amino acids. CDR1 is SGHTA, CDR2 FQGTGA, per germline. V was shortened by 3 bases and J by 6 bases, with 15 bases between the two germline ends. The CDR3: CASSFRDLGSEQYF. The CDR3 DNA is TGTGCCAGCAGCTTCCGGGACCTAGGGTCCGAGCAGTACTTC.